This passage covers 14 T cell receptor beta chains from one sample sequenced in a study of type 1 and type 2 diabetes patients. Genomic DNA was the PCR template. The TCR beta CDR3 region was amplified using 30 forward and 13 reverse primers. TCRdb used MiXCR to reprocess the multiplex PCR reads, holding one entry per CDR3 protein. The sample gives 280,000 or so distinct CDR3 sequences, around 50% of which show up once; roughly 15% is in the top ten. What was sequenced was peripheral blood mononuclear cells (PBMCs). The source of these receptors is a young man with type 2 diabetes.

This clonotype was counted between two and nine times. The rearrangement links TRBV2 to TRBJ2-7; the match to TRBD1 covers 8 bases. The CDR3 extends over 14 amino acids. The V gene end was trimmed by 5 bases and the J gene end by 2 bases; junction bases not matched to a gene: 5. CDR1 SNHLY and CDR2 FYNNEI come from the germline V gene. CDR3 nucleotides: TGTGCCAGCAGTTCGGACAGGGTAACCTACGAGCAGTACTTC. This gives the protein CASSSDRVTYEQYF.

The chain combines TRBV7-2 with TRBJ2-1, with TRBD1 as a possible D gene (5 bases). The CDR3 totals 13 residues. Germline V gives CDR1 SGHTA, CDR2 FQGNSA. Trimming removed 5 bases from V and 6 bases from J, with 11 bases in between. The CDR3 sequence: CASSPLQGNEQFF. The CDR3 DNA follows: TGTGCCAGCAGCCCCCTTCAGGGCAATGAGCAGTTCTTC.

J is TRBJ2-7 and V is TRBV30; 9 bases map to TRBD2. V was clipped by 2 bases and J by 2 bases; unmatched bases: 7. The CDR3 extends over 15 amino acids. Looked up from germline, CDR1 is GTSNPN and CDR2 is SVGIG (reference sequence). CDR3 sequence: CAWSRFASGTYEQYF. DNA for the CDR3: TGTGCCTGGAGTAGGTTCGCTAGCGGGACCTACGAGCAGTACTTC.

This clonotype was found many times. The rearrangement links TRBV10-3 to TRBJ2-7; D not certain. Deletions cut 0 bases from V and 4 bases from J, with 4 bases between. The length of the CDR3 is 12 residues. The germline V gene has CDR1 ENHRY and CDR2 SYGVKD. The CDR3 region is CAISESTYEQYF. CDR3 sequence (DNA): TGTGCCATCAGTGAGTCCACATACGAGCAGTACTTC.

This clonotype was seen more than once but under ten times. The chain is built from TRBV20-1 and TRBJ2-3; 8 positions match TRBD1. The length of the CDR3 is 13 residues. The germline gives CDR1 DFQATT, CDR2 SNEGSKA (reference sequence). V was clipped by 5 bases and J by 4 bases; unmatched bases: 5. The CDR3 region is CSALQGGADTQYF. DNA for the CDR3: TGCAGTGCTTTACAGGGGGGAGCAGATACGCAGTATTTT.

The chain is built from TRBV10-3 and TRBJ2-5; 8 bases agree with TRBD2. J was trimmed by 4 bases and V by 3 bases; bases with no gene match: 7. Germline V gives CDR1 ENHRY, CDR2 SYGVKD. CDR3 length: 15 residues. CDR3 DNA: TGTGCCATCAGTGACGGGACTAGAGGTTTAGAGACCCAGTACTTC. Encoded protein: CAISDGTRGLETQYF.

This rearrangement joins TRBV7-2 to TRBJ1-1; 7 nucleotides agree with TRBD1. The length of the CDR3 is 15 residues. The germline V gene has CDR1 SGHTA and CDR2 FQGNSA. With V trimmed by 5 bases and J by 0 bases, 6 bases remained unmatched. CDR3 residues: CASSQRQGLNTEAFF. CDR3 nucleotide sequence: TGTGCCAGCAGCCAGAGACAGGGATTGAACACTGAAGCTTTCTTT.

This clonotype has only a few counts. This chain connects TRBV2 to TRBJ2-5, with D possibly being TRBD1 or TRBD2 (6 bases each). CDR1 and CDR2 from the germline V gene are SNHLY and FYNNEI. V was trimmed by 8 bases and J by 5 bases, leaving 27 bases between them. The length of the CDR3 is 17 residues. The DNA of the CDR3 is TGTGCCAGCGATGGGAGTGATAGGGGGGCCATAGGGGAGACCCAGTACTTC. This sequence encodes CASDGSDRGAIGETQYF.

The gene calls are TRBV24-1 and TRBJ1-5, with D perhaps matching TRBD1 (6 bases). Germline CDR1 KGHDR, CDR2 SFDVKD. This CDR3 is 13 amino acids long. Trimming took 12 bases from V and 7 from J, leaving 18 bases between them. The CDR3 protein is CAAAGGGDQPQHF. The CDR3 region has the DNA TGTGCCGCCGCCGGGGGCGGGGACCAGCCCCAGCATTTT.

This clonotype was detected many times. The V call is TRBV30, the J call TRBJ1-1, with D perhaps TRBD1 (5 bases). V dropped 2 bases and J dropped 4 bases, with 8 bases sitting between them. The germline CDR1 and CDR2 sequences are GTSNPN and SVGIG (reference sequence). CDR3 length: 12 amino acids. The CDR3: CAWSPQGTEAFF. Here the CDR3 DNA reads TGTGCCTGGAGTCCGCAGGGCACTGAAGCTTTCTTT.

This clonotype has a handful of counts. The chain combines TRBV20-1 with TRBJ1-1; the D is unclear. CDR1 is DFQATT, CDR2 SNEGSKA, per germline (reference sequence). V was clipped by 5 bases and J by 1 base, with 5 bases between them. The CDR3 has 11 amino acids. The CDR3 bases are TGCAGTGCTTCCCAGAACACTGAAGCTTTCTTT. As protein: CSASQNTEAFF.

V usage is TRBV12-5 and J usage is TRBJ1-4; no clear D. The germline V and J ends were trimmed by 6 bases and 8 bases, with 7 bases remaining between them. Germline V gene data show CDR1 as LGHNT and CDR2 as FRNRAP. The CDR3 is made up of 11 amino acids. For the CDR3, the DNA is TGTGCTAGTGGGAGGGCGGAAAAACTGTTTTTT. Translation: CASGRAEKLFF. Looking up the rest from reference TRBV12-5 and TRBJ1-4 gives the full variable domain: DARVTQTPRHKVTEMGQEVTMRCQPILGHNTVFWYRQTMMQGLELLAYFRNRAPLDDSGMPKDRFSAEMPDATLATLKIQPSEPRDSAVYFCASGRAEKLFFGSGTQLSVL.

The sample holds one count of this clonotype. The CDR3 DNA reads TGTGCCAGCAGCGTAGGCGCGGGGGGGCCAGAGACCCAGTACTTC. Translated: CASSVGAGGPETQYF. The chain joins TRBV10-3 to TRBJ2-5; 9 bases match TRBD2. Germline V gene data show CDR1 as ENHRY and CDR2 as SYGVKD. The length of the CDR3 is 15 residues. The V segment lost 10 bases and the J segment 4 bases; nucleotides outside the gene matches: 13.

This sequence joins TRBV7-3 and TRBJ2-7; the match to TRBD2 covers 11 bases. This CDR3 contains 15 residues. With V trimmed by 7 bases and J by 2 bases, 7 bases remained unmatched. Germline V gene sequence: CDR1 SGHTA, CDR2 FQGTGA. CDR3 region: CASITSGGRTYEQYF. The CDR3 nucleotides read TGTGCCAGCATCACTAGCGGGGGCAGAACCTACGAGCAGTACTTC.